The next 5 T cell receptor beta chains were all read from a single sample in a study of T-cell reconstitution after alpha-beta-depleted transplantation in children. Using unique molecular identifiers, the investigators prepared the TCRbeta library. TCRdb processed the PCR reads anew with MiXCR; each CDR3 protein has one entry. Of hundreds of thousands of distinct CDR3 sequences detected, less than 20% appear once; the ten largest clones hold approximately 5%. Sequencing was performed on PBMCs, mostly from graft donor cells, taken 360 days after TCRalphabeta/CD19-depleted stem cell transplant. These receptors were obtained from a male patient younger than 18 who had a stem cell transplant for acute lymphoblastic leukemia, so the T cells may come from the graft donor.

This clonotype came up many times. This chain joins TRBV10-3 and TRBJ2-1, with TRBD1 identical over 11 bases. Germline lookup yields CDR1 ENHRY and CDR2 SYGVKD. V lost 3 bases to trimming and J lost 2 bases; unmatched junction nucleotides: 12. This CDR3 spans 19 amino acids. The CDR3 is CAISDQDRGRTGPYNEQFF. DNA of the CDR3: TGTGCCATCAGTGACCAGGACAGGGGGCGGACGGGACCCTACAATGAGCAGTTCTTC.

This clonotype has more than one count but fewer than ten. V gene TRBV2 combines with J gene TRBJ2-1; the D gene is possibly TRBD2 (5 bases). Germline V gene sequence: CDR1 SNHLY, CDR2 FYNNEI. V lost 10 bases, J lost 3 bases, and 13 bases lay in between. The CDR3 has 13 amino acids. The CDR3, as DNA: TGTGCCAATAAAAAGGGAGTCTACAATGAGCAGTTCTTC. Its protein is CANKKGVYNEQFF.

The chain recombines TRBV14 with TRBJ2-1; tentative D call: TRBD2 (5 bases). Germline CDR1 and CDR2: SGHDN and FVKESK. CDR3 size: 14 residues. Trimming removed 4 bases at V and 4 bases at J, with 11 bases between. As DNA, the CDR3 is TGTGCCAGCAGCCCAGACTATGGGTACAATGAGCAGTTCTTC. It specifies CASSPDYGYNEQFF.

In its sample, this clonotype was seen many times. The genes are TRBV5-1 and TRBJ2-7; D tentatively fits TRBD1 or TRBD2 (5 bases each). CDR3 length: 13 amino acids. Trimming took off 3 bases at V and 4 bases at J, with 11 bases between the two ends. The germline gives CDR1 SGHRS, CDR2 YFSETQ. CDR3 sequence (DNA): TGCGCCAGCAGCTACGGGACGGAGTACGAGCAGTACTTC. Protein sequence: CASSYGTEYEQYF.

This clonotype was detected ten times or more. The chain joins TRBV6-5 to TRBJ2-3, with D tentatively TRBD2 (5 bases). V lost 1 base, J lost 2 bases, and 22 bases lay in between. The CDR3 is 19 residues long. Germline CDR1 reads MNHEY; CDR2 reads SVGAGI. CDR3 coding DNA: TGTGCCAGCAGTTACTACGGGATCGGTTGGTCTTACACCACAGATACGCAGTATTTT. Protein sequence: CASSYYGIGWSYTTDTQYF.